The 14 T cell receptor beta chains below all came from one sample that was sequenced in a study of technical replicates of blood from a handful of donors. The data were produced by immunoSEQ multiplex PCR, yet TCRdb's version contains in-frame clones alone and is incomplete. The table shows roughly 70,000 clones, with about nine tenths occurring only once. Material: PBMCs. The receptors come from a human donor in good health. Some clones in this sample may be carry-over from other donors' samples.

The V gene is TRBV19, the J gene TRBJ1-5; D unclear. With 3 bases removed from V and 0 bases from J, the gap between germline ends came to 9 bases. Germline V lookup: CDR1 LNHDA, CDR2 SQIVND (reference sequence). This CDR3 has 15 amino acids. The CDR3 here is CASSIVVSSNQPQHF. CDR3 DNA: TGTGCCAGTAGTATTGTAGTAAGTAGCAATCAGCCCCAGCATTTT.

The chain uses TRBV7-6 and TRBJ2-1; maybe TRBD2 (5 bases). V was shortened by 9 bases and J by 4 bases, with 10 bases between the two germline ends. The CDR3 length is 12 residues. Germline V gene data show CDR1 as SGHVS and CDR2 as FNYEAQ. The DNA of the CDR3 is TGTGCCAGTGGCCCGGGATACAATGAGCAGTTCTTC. Its translation: CASGPGYNEQFF. Drawing the rest from reference TRBV7-6 and TRBJ2-1, the complete variable domain is GAGVSQSPRYKVTKRGQDVALRCDPISGHVSLYWYRQALGQGPEFLTYFNYEAQQDKSGLPNDRFSAERPEGSISTLTIQRTEQRDSAMYRCASGPGYNEQFFGPGTRLTVL.

Here the CDR3 DNA reads TGTGCCACCAGGGACTCCGATACGCAGTATTTT. As protein: CATRDSDTQYF. The chain has TRBV7-2 and TRBJ2-3, with a tentative D call TRBD2 (6 bases). Per germline, CDR1 SGHTA and CDR2 FQGNSA. V shed 10 bases and J shed 6 bases, with 11 bases lying between them. This CDR3 is built from 11 residues.

The chain couples TRBV4-1 to TRBJ2-3, with 14 nucleotides matching TRBD2. V lost 0 bases to trimming and J lost 1 base; unmatched junction nucleotides: 9. Germline CDR1 reads MGHRA; CDR2 reads YSYEKL. The CDR3 length is 20 residues. CDR3 DNA: TGCGCCAGCAGCCAAGATAGAGGACTAGCGGGGGGCCGGGGCACAGATACGCAGTATTTT. It encodes CASSQDRGLAGGRGTDTQYF.

The rearrangement uses TRBV5-4 and TRBJ2-5; TRBD1 aligns across 12 bases. V dropped 4 bases and J dropped 5; count of bases not matched to a gene: 6. Germline CDR1 SGHNT, CDR2 YYREEE (reference sequence). The CDR3 contains 15 residues. For the CDR3, the DNA is TGTGCCAGCAGCCGGGACAGGGGGCTTCTGGAGACCCAGTACTTC. Translating it yields CASSRDRGLLETQYF.

V gene TRBV18 combines with J gene TRBJ2-7; TRBD2 aligns across 11 bases. The CDR3 runs to 16 residues. The junction had 8 bases not matched to a gene; V was cut back by 3 bases and J by 4 bases. The germline CDR1 and CDR2 sequences are KGHSH and LQKENI. CDR3: CASSPPGTSGPYEQYF. The DNA for the CDR3 is TGTGCCAGCTCACCGCCCGGGACTAGCGGACCATACGAGCAGTACTTC.

The chain has TRBV6-5 and TRBJ2-4; no definite D call. The V gene's germline CDR1 is MNHEY and CDR2 SVGAGI. V lost 7 bases, J lost 3 bases, and 7 bases lay in between. The CDR3 loop spans 12 amino acids. This CDR3 reads CASTNVKNIQYF. The CDR3 DNA is TGTGCCAGCACTAACGTCAAAAACATTCAGTACTTC.

This clone was observed once. The genes are TRBV5-4 and TRBJ1-2; D perhaps matches TRBD1 (5 bases). In germline, CDR1 is SGHNT, CDR2 YYREEE (reference sequence). The CDR3 has 14 amino acids. The ends were cut back, 4 bases at V and 9 bases at J, with 19 bases in the middle. As DNA, the CDR3 is TGTGCCAGCAGCCGAGAGACTAGGGGTAAGAGCTACACCTTC. Its translation is CASSRETRGKSYTF.

V and J are TRBV5-6 and TRBJ1-2, with 7 positions matching TRBD1. CDR3 length: 15 residues. Trimming took 6 bases from V and 6 from J; bases not matched to a gene: 14. Per germline, CDR1 SGHDT and CDR2 YYEEEE. The CDR3 bases are TGTGCCAGCATCGCCGACAGGGCCCTGAGGGATGGCTACACCTTC. Translation gives CASIADRALRDGYTF.

The V call is TRBV7-9, the J call TRBJ2-5; D is unclear. From germline, CDR1 is SEHNR and CDR2 FQNEAQ (reference sequence). The CDR3 is 15 residues long. V dropped 1 base and J dropped 2 bases, with 11 bases sitting between them. The CDR3, as DNA: TGTGCCAGCAGCTTAGTGTTAGGCAGGCAAGAGACCCAGTACTTC. Translated: CASSLVLGRQETQYF.

The chain has TRBV9 and TRBJ1-1; TRBD1 aligns across 8 bases. The J segment lost 2 bases and the V segment lost 2 bases, leaving 5 bases of the junction unmatched. Germline V CDR1 and CDR2: SGDLS, YYNGEE. The CDR3 spans 15 residues. CDR3 coding DNA: TGTGCCAGCAGCGTCGAAGGACAGGGTAACACTGAAGCTTTCTTT. Protein sequence: CASSVEGQGNTEAFF.

The V call is TRBV13, the J call TRBJ2-1, with 9 bases identical to TRBD1. CDR3 length: 15 amino acids. The V segment lost 5 bases and the J segment 7 bases; nucleotides outside the gene matches: 9. Germline loops: CDR1 PRHDT, CDR2 FYEKMQ (reference sequence). CDR3 loop: CASSGTTGGGNEQFF. Written as DNA, the CDR3 is TGTGCCAGCAGCGGCACGACAGGGGGTGGGAATGAGCAGTTCTTC.

This clone was counted once. The chain couples TRBV7-3 to TRBJ2-3; D remains ambiguous. The V end lost 1 base, the J end lost 0 bases, and 5 bases lay between the germline ends. CDR1 and CDR2 (germline): SGHTA, FQGTGA. This CDR3 has 14 amino acids. The CDR3, as DNA: TGTGCCAGCAGCTTAAATCCTAGCACAGATACGCAGTATTTT. Encoded protein: CASSLNPSTDTQYF.

CDR3 sequence: CASSPQRTTGTDTQYF. CDR3 DNA: TGTGCCAGCAGCCCACAAAGGACTACCGGAACAGATACGCAGTATTTT. The rearrangement uses TRBV2 and TRBJ2-3, with D maybe TRBD2 (6 bases). The length of the CDR3 is 16 residues. Per the germline V gene, CDR1 is SNHLY and CDR2 is FYNNEI. Trimming removed 6 bases at V and 3 bases at J, with 19 bases between.